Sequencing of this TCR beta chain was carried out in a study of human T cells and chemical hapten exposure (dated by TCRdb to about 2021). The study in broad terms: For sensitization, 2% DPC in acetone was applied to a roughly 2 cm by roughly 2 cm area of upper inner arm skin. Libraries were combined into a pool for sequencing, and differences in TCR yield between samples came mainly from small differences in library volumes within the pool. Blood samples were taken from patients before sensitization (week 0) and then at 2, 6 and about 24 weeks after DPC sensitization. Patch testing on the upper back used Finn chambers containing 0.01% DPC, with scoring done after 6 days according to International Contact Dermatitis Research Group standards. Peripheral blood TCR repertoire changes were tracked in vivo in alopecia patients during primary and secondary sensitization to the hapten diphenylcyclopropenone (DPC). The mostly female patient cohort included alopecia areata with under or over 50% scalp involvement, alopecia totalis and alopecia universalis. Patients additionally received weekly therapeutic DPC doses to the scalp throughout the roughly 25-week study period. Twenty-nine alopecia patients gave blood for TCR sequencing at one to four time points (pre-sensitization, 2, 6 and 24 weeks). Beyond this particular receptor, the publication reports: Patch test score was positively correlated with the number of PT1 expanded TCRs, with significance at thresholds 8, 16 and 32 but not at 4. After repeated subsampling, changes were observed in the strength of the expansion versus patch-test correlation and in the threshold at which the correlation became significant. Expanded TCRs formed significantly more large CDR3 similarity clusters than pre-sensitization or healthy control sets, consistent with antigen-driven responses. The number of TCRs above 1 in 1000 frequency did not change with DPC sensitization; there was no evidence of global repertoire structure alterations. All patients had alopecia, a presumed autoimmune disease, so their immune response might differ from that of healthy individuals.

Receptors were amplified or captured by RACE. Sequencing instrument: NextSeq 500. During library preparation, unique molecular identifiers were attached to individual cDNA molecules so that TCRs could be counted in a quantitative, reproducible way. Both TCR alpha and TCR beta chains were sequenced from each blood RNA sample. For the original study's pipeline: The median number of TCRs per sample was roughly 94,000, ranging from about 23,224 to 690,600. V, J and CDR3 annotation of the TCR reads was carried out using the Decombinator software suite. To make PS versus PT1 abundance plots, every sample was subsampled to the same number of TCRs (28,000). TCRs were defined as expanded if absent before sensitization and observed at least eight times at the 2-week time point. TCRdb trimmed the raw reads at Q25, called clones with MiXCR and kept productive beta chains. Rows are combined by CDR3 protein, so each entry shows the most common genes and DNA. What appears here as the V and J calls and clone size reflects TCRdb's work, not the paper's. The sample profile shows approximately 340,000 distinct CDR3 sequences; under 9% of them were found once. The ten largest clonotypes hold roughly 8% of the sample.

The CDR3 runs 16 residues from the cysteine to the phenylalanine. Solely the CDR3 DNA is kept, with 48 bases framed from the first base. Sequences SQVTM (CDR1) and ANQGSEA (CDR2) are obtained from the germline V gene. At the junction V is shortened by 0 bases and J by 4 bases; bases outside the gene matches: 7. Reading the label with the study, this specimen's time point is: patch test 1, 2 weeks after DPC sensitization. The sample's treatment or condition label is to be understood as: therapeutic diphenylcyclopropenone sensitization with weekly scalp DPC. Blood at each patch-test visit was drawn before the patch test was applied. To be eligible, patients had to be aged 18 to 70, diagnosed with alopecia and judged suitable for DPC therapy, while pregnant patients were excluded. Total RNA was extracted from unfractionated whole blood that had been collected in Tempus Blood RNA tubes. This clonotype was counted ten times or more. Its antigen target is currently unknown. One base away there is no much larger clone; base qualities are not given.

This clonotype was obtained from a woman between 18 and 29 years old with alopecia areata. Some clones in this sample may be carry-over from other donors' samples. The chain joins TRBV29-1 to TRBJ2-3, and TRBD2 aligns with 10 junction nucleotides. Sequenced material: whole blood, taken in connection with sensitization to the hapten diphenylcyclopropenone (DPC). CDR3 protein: CSVEDLLAGDPDTQYF. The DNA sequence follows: TGCAGCGTTGAAGATCTTCTAGCGGGGGACCCAGATACGCAGTATTTT.